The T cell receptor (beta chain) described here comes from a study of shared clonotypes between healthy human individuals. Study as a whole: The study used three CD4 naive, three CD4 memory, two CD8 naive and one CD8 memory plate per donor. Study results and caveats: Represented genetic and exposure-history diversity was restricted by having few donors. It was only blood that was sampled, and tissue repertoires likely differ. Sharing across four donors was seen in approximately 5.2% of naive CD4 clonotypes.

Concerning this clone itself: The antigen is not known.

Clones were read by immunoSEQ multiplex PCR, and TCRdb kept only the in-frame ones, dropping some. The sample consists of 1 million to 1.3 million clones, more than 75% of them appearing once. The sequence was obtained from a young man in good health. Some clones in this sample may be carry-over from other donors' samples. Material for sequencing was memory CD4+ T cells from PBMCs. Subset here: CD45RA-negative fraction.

Written as DNA, the CDR3 is TGTGCCAGCAATCGCGAAGCCTCCTCCTACAATGAGCAGTTCTTC. It translates to CASNREASSYNEQFF. The rearrangement uses TRBV6-1 and TRBJ2-1; D unclear. The CDR3 has 15 amino acids. The germline CDR1 and CDR2 sequences are MNHNS and SASEGT. Trimming removed 7 bases from V and 0 bases from J, with 13 bases in between.